These 11 T cell receptor beta chains share one sample of origin, sequenced in a study of CD8+ T cells in alopecia areata. Following extraction, RNA underwent reverse transcription to cDNA, which served as the sequencing template. TCRdb's copy holds only in-frame clones and misses some; the assay was immunoSEQ multiplex PCR. The sample shows under 150,000 clones, around 45% of them seen only once. The sequencing input was NKG2D-low CD8+ T cells sorted from blood. All receptors derive from a human donor with alopecia areata.

Written as DNA, the CDR3 is TGCGCCAGCAGTGGTTTAGCGACGGGCAATGAGCAGTTCTTC. It translates to CASSGLATGNEQFF. This chain joins TRBV10-1 and TRBJ2-1; D is perhaps TRBD2 (5 bases). V was cut by 4 bases and J by 6 bases, with 13 bases left in between. The CDR3 covers 14 residues. Germline CDR1 reads WNHNN; CDR2 reads SYGVQD (reference sequence).

The CDR3 sequence is CASAGTSLIEQYF. The CDR3 region has the DNA TGTGCCTCCGCCGGGACAAGCTTAATAGAGCAGTACTTC. V gene TRBV27 combines with J gene TRBJ2-7, with D tentatively TRBD1 (6 bases). Germline V gives CDR1 MNHEY, CDR2 SMNVEV (reference sequence). The CDR3 loop spans 13 amino acids. Trimming took 11 bases from V and 7 from J, leaving 21 bases between them.

The chain employs TRBV29-1 and TRBJ2-7, with 9 nucleotides matching TRBD1. The length of the CDR3 is 13 residues. With 5 bases clipped from V and 5 bases from J, the junction kept 7 bases outside the gene matches. Per the germline V gene, CDR1 is SQVTM and CDR2 is ANQGSEA. As DNA, the CDR3 is TGCAGCGTTTCGGGACAGGGCTACGACGAGCAGTACTTC. This translates into CSVSGQGYDEQYF.

The genes are TRBV27 and TRBJ1-4, with a tentative D call TRBD1 (5 bases). The CDR3 length is 16 residues. V was pared by 6 bases and J by 8 bases, with 22 bases between. From germline, CDR1 is MNHEY and CDR2 SMNVEV (reference sequence). This chain's CDR3 is CASSLNFGTSKEKLFF. The CDR3 nucleotides read TGTGCCAGCAGCTTAAATTTCGGGACCTCAAAGGAAAAACTGTTTTTT.

The chain is built from TRBV2 and TRBJ1-2; no firm D call. The CDR3 length is 13 residues. Trimming pared 2 bases from V and 5 bases from J, leaving 9 bases between. CDR1 and CDR2 from the germline V gene are SNHLY and FYNNEI. This chain's CDR3 is CASSEIPGYGYTF. In nucleotides, the CDR3 is TGTGCCAGCAGTGAAATTCCGGGTTATGGCTACACCTTC.

The chain has TRBV29-1 and TRBJ2-5; D remains ambiguous. Germline values: CDR1 SQVTM, CDR2 ANQGSEA. V lost 5 bases, J lost 2 bases, and 12 bases lay in between. This CDR3 contains 13 residues. CDR3 residues: CSVHESKQETQYF. Here the CDR3 DNA reads TGCAGCGTTCACGAGAGTAAGCAAGAGACCCAGTACTTC.

The chain joins TRBV27 to TRBJ2-6; 7 bases line up with TRBD2. CDR3 length: 15 residues. Germline trimming cut 7 bases from V and 2 bases from J; bases unmatched to any gene: 5. Germline loops: CDR1 MNHEY, CDR2 SMNVEV (reference sequence). CDR3 residues: CASTLGGAGANVLTF. The CDR3 bases are TGTGCCAGCACCTTGGGGGGGGCTGGGGCCAACGTCCTGACTTTC.

This clone came up a few times. The V gene is TRBV6-1, the J gene TRBJ1-2; D is unclear. Trimming cost V 6 bases and J 3 bases, with 17 bases left between them. Germline lookup yields CDR1 MNHNS and CDR2 SASEGT. This CDR3 spans 15 amino acids. CDR3 protein: CASSTASVPYYGYTF. The CDR3 region has the DNA TGTGCCAGCAGCACAGCCTCGGTCCCTTACTATGGCTACACCTTC.

The rearrangement links TRBV28 to TRBJ2-7; D gene unclear. The germline V gene encodes CDR1 MDHEN and CDR2 SYDVKM. The CDR3 has 12 amino acids. V lost 5 bases, J lost 4 bases, and 9 bases lay in between. Written as DNA, the CDR3 is TGTGCCAGCAGTAGGGTTTCATACGAGCAGTACTTC. Its translation: CASSRVSYEQYF.

This rearrangement joins TRBV9 to TRBJ1-2; D ambiguous. Germline values: CDR1 SGDLS, CDR2 YYNGEE. Trimming pared 3 bases from V and 6 bases from J, leaving 9 bases between. CDR3 size: 12 residues. CDR3: CASSDLNDGYTF. As DNA, the CDR3 is TGTGCCAGCAGCGACCTCAATGATGGCTACACCTTC.

This sequence joins TRBV30 and TRBJ2-7, with D perhaps TRBD1 or TRBD2 (6 bases each). The CDR3 sequence is 15 residues long. Trimming took 0 bases from V and 2 from J, leaving 14 bases between them. Per the germline V gene, CDR1 is GTSNPN and CDR2 is SVGIG (reference sequence). The CDR3 loop reads CAWSVRGPGAYEQYF. In nucleotides, the CDR3 is TGTGCCTGGAGTGTACGGGGGCCAGGGGCCTACGAGCAGTACTTC.